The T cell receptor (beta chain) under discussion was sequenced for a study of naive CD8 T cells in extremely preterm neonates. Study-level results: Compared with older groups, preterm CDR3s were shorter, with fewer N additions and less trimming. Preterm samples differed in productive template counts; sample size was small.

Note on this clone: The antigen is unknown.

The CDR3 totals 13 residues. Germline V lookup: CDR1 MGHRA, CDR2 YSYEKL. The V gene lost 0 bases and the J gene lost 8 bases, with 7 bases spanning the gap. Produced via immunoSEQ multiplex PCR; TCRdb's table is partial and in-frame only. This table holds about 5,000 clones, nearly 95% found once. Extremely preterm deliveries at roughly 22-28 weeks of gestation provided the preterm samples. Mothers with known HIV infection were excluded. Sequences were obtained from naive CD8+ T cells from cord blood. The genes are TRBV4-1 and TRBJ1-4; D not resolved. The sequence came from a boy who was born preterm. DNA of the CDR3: TGCGCCAGCAGCCAAGAAGGGAACGAAAAACTGTTTTTT. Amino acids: CASSQEGNEKLFF.